This TCR beta chain was retrieved from a study of cytomegalovirus exposure and HLA in healthy donors. Study findings and constraints: A missense DCLRE1C variant was associated with V- and J-gene trimming of TCR beta chains in a later analysis, and an independent cohort replicated the association. A later analysis found that most CMV-associated TCR beta chains appeared HLA-restricted. Presence/absence results assume similar sequencing depth per donor, which may not hold. Accurate predictions that matched the HLA-A and HLA-B alleles of most subjects were reportedly made from TCR beta sequences.

The PCR was carried out with 60 Vbeta primers and 13 Jbeta primers. Generated by immunoSEQ multiplex PCR, the TCRdb table keeps only in-frame clones and is missing some. Among some 120,000 clones, 73% were seen once, and the ten largest hold 2% to 2.5%. On this clone itself: Its specificity is not known.

The germline gives CDR1 MNHNY, CDR2 SVGAGI (reference sequence). J gave up 4 bases and V 4 bases, and 6 bases lay outside the gene matches. This CDR3 comprises 15 residues. This sequence originates from a woman aged 40 to 50 in good health and CMV-seropositive. The rearrangement links TRBV6-6 to TRBJ2-3; 9 nucleotides align to TRBD2. Sequencing was done on a sample of PBMCs. The CDR3 DNA reads TGTGCCAGCAGTTTAGCGGGAGAGGGAGCAGATACGCAGTATTTT. Its translation: CASSLAGEGADTQYF.